This record concerns one T cell receptor (beta chain) sequence. The antigen remains undetermined. 13 Jbeta primers and 60 Vbeta primers were used for the PCR. The method was immunoSEQ multiplex PCR; TCRdb's version includes in-frame clones alone and lacks a portion of them. The table lists about 130,000 clones, 80% of them singletons. The record originates from a study of cytomegalovirus exposure and HLA in healthy donors. Study-wide points: The presence/absence work took it that sequencing depth was about the same across donors.

The sequenced sample consisted of PBMCs. The sequence came from a man aged 25-40 years in good health and CMV-seronegative.

The CDR3 DNA sequence: TGCGCCAGCAGTGAGTCGGTAGGGGCTCGGTACGAGCAGTACTTC. Its translation: CASSESVGARYEQYF. The gene calls are TRBV10-2 and TRBJ2-7, with D possibly matching TRBD1 (5 bases). Germline V lookup: CDR1 WSHSY, CDR2 SAAADI. Trimming took off 0 bases at V and 4 bases at J, with 13 bases between the two ends. The CDR3 extends over 15 amino acids.